The 32 T cell receptor beta chains listed next were all sequenced from one sample in a study of blood T cell repertoires in COVID-19. Assay: immunoSEQ multiplex PCR; the TCRdb copy retains only in-frame clones and omits some. This sample has roughly 250,000 clones, with approximately 86% found just once. Sample: peripheral blood. The receptors derive from a man aged 35-49 years who had recovered from COVID-19.

This chain connects TRBV2 to TRBJ2-6; possibly TRBD2 for D (6 bases). CDR3 length: 15 residues. Per the germline V gene, CDR1 is SNHLY and CDR2 is FYNNEI. With 6 bases removed from V and 3 bases from J, the gap between germline ends came to 12 bases. The CDR3 here is CASRGGGYGANVLTF. The DNA of the CDR3 is TGTGCCAGCAGGGGGGGAGGTTATGGGGCCAACGTCCTGACTTTC.

This chain uses TRBV12-5 with TRBJ2-7; 8 bases agree with TRBD1. This CDR3 has 13 residues. Germline loops: CDR1 LGHNT, CDR2 FRNRAP. J was trimmed by 6 bases and V by 6 bases; bases with no gene match: 7. CDR3 in DNA: TGTGCTAGTGGCTCGGACAGGGTATCCGAGCAGTACTTC. Amino acids: CASGSDRVSEQYF.

The chain links TRBV18 to TRBJ1-5; D might be TRBD1 (5 bases). Per the germline V gene, CDR1 is KGHSH and CDR2 is LQKENI. This CDR3 spans 12 amino acids. Trimming took off 6 bases at V and 10 bases at J, with 13 bases between the two ends. CDR3 sequence reads: CASSRGTQPQHF. The CDR3 bases are TGTGCCAGCTCTCGGGGGACCCAACCCCAGCATTTT.

The V and J genes are TRBV7-3 and TRBJ2-3; 11 bases are shared with TRBD2. Germline lookup yields CDR1 SGHTA and CDR2 FQGTGA. CDR3 length: 18 amino acids. V gave up 2 bases and J gave up 1 base; unmatched junction bases: 8. In DNA form, the CDR3 reads TGTGCCAGCAGCTTAGGGCTAGCGGGAGGTTTAGGCACAGATACGCAGTATTTT. Encoded protein: CASSLGLAGGLGTDTQYF.

The chain recombines TRBV6-5 with TRBJ1-1, with a weak D call TRBD1 (6 bases). Germline V lookup: CDR1 MNHEY, CDR2 SVGAGI. CDR3 size: 13 residues. Trimming removed 10 bases at V and 0 bases at J, with 12 bases between. This CDR3 reads CAIPGHMNTEAFF. For the CDR3, the DNA is TGTGCCATTCCGGGACACATGAACACTGAAGCTTTCTTT.

The genes are TRBV7-2 and TRBJ2-1; tentative D call: TRBD2 (6 bases). The CDR3 is 16 residues long. V was pared by 5 bases and J by 7 bases, with 21 bases between. CDR1 is SGHTA, CDR2 FQGNSA, per germline. The CDR3 DNA reads TGTGCCAGCAGCGCGGGACCCTCCCAGGTTTTTAATGAGCAGTTCTTC. Protein product: CASSAGPSQVFNEQFF. The full variable domain, with the rest looked up from reference TRBV7-2 and TRBJ2-1, is GAGVSQSPSNKVTEKGKDVELRCDPISGHTALYWYRQSLGQGLEFLIYFQGNSAPDKSGLPSDRFSAERTGGSVSTLTIQRTQQEDSAVYLCASSAGPSQVFNEQFFGPGTRLTVL.

The rearrangement links TRBV2 to TRBJ1-2; D perhaps matches TRBD1 (5 bases). CDR3 length equals 14 residues. Germline V lookup: CDR1 SNHLY, CDR2 FYNNEI. V was pared by 6 bases and J by 4 bases, with 15 bases between. Here the CDR3 reads CASRPGLSTYGYTF. CDR3 nucleotide sequence: TGTGCCAGCAGACCAGGGCTTTCGACCTATGGCTACACCTTC.

J is TRBJ2-2 and V is TRBV5-6, with TRBD2 matching 8 bases. Germline trimming cut 4 bases from V and 6 bases from J; bases unmatched to any gene: 8. Germline CDR1 and CDR2: SGHDT and YYEEEE. This CDR3 comprises 15 residues. The CDR3 region has the DNA TGTGCCAGCAGCAAGGGACTCGGGGGGGCCGGGGAGCTGTTTTTT. Its protein product is CASSKGLGGAGELFF.

The chain joins TRBV6-5 to TRBJ1-1, with 8 bases matching TRBD1. Germline trimming cut 6 bases from V and 0 bases from J; bases unmatched to any gene: 3. The germline gives CDR1 MNHEY, CDR2 SVGAGI. The CDR3 loop spans 14 amino acids. The CDR3 region has the DNA TGTGCCAGCAGCCGGACAGGGTTGAACACTGAAGCTTTCTTT. It specifies CASSRTGLNTEAFF.

The V call is TRBV19, the J call TRBJ1-2; D perhaps matches TRBD1 (5 bases). The CDR3 loop spans 11 amino acids. Trimming pared 8 bases from V and 5 bases from J, leaving 9 bases between. CDR1 and CDR2 (germline): LNHDA, SQIVND (reference sequence). In DNA form, the CDR3 reads TGTGCCAGTTCCGGGGGGTATGGCTACACCTTC. Translating it yields CASSGGYGYTF.

This clone appeared a single time. The chain links TRBV11-2 to TRBJ1-2, with D possibly matching TRBD1 (5 bases). This CDR3 is built from 15 residues. Trimming took off 0 bases at V and 4 bases at J, with 12 bases between the two ends. Germline V gene lookup returns CDR1 SGHAT and CDR2 FQNNGV. The CDR3 coding sequence is TGTGCCAGCAGCTTAGATCGGGGGGGTAGCTATGGCTACACCTTC. It yields the protein CASSLDRGGSYGYTF.

V gene TRBV9 combines with J gene TRBJ2-5; D not resolved. From germline, CDR1 is SGDLS and CDR2 YYNGEE. V lost 4 bases to trimming and J lost 4 bases, with 11 bases between them. The CDR3 is 13 residues long. The CDR3 bases are TGTGCCAGCAGCACCTCACTCCGAGAGACCCAGTACTTC. It yields the protein CASSTSLRETQYF.

The genes are TRBV6-5 and TRBJ1-2; 8 nucleotides align to TRBD1. This CDR3 has 14 amino acids. Germline-derived CDR1 and CDR2 are MNHEY and SVGAGI. V shed 4 bases and J 8 bases; nucleotides not matched to a gene: 9. The DNA for the CDR3 is TGTGCCAGCAGTTCCCCGGACAGGGTAGGAGGCTACACCTTC. It is translated as CASSSPDRVGGYTF.

The chain carries TRBV14 and TRBJ2-3; TRBD2 matches at 8 bases. Germline V gene data show CDR1 as SGHDN and CDR2 as FVKESK. V shed 2 bases, J shed 4 bases, and the junction held 5 bases outside the gene matches. CDR3 size: 15 residues. The CDR3 sequence: CASSQSSGGADTQYF. The CDR3 DNA is TGTGCCAGCAGCCAATCTTCGGGGGGGGCAGATACGCAGTATTTT.

V gene TRBV27 combines with J gene TRBJ2-2; 9 bases line up with TRBD1. The germline CDR1 and CDR2 sequences are MNHEY and SMNVEV (reference sequence). V lost 9 bases, J lost 4 bases, and 3 bases stayed unmatched. This CDR3 region has 13 residues. CDR3 amino acids: CASGDRVTGELFF. CDR3 bases: TGTGCCAGTGGGGACAGGGTCACCGGGGAGCTGTTTTTT.

The chain uses TRBV7-2 and TRBJ2-7, with TRBD2 matching 7 bases. The germline gives CDR1 SGHTA, CDR2 FQGNSA. The length of the CDR3 is 18 residues. Unmatched junction bases numbered 21, after V lost 6 bases and J lost 4 bases. The CDR3 DNA reads TGTGCCAGCAGTCTGAACTTACCCGGCGGGAGTAATTTGTACGAGCAGTACTTC. Amino acids: CASSLNLPGGSNLYEQYF.

The chain combines TRBV20-1 with TRBJ2-3; D not resolved. This CDR3 is built from 15 residues. Germline CDR1 reads DFQATT; CDR2 reads SNEGSKA (reference sequence). Trimming shortened V by 3 bases and J by 0 bases, and 13 bases separated the two germline ends. The CDR3 protein is CSASRRLSSTDTQYF. The CDR3 DNA reads TGCAGTGCTAGTCGCCGACTGTCAAGCACAGATACGCAGTATTTT.

The chain combines TRBV4-3 with TRBJ1-4; TRBD1 matches 8 bases. V lost 0 bases, J lost 5 bases, and 2 bases stayed unmatched. The CDR3 spans 15 residues. Germline assignment: CDR1 LGHNA and CDR2 YSLEER. The chain's CDR3 is CASSQEGTGNEKLFF. The CDR3 DNA follows: TGCGCCAGCAGCCAAGAGGGGACAGGCAATGAAAAACTGTTTTTT.

The chain is built from TRBV6-5 and TRBJ2-2, with D tentatively TRBD2 (6 bases). This CDR3 is built from 15 residues. Germline V gene lookup returns CDR1 MNHEY and CDR2 SVGAGI. Trimming shortened V by 6 bases and J by 7 bases, and 18 bases separated the two germline ends. CDR3 in amino acids: CASSKMGGTGGELFF. Written as DNA, the CDR3 is TGTGCCAGCAGCAAAATGGGGGGAACAGGCGGGGAGCTGTTTTTT.

V and J are TRBV3-1 (or the pseudogene TRBV3-2) and TRBJ2-3, with D possibly TRBD2 on 6 matching bases. This CDR3 is built from 13 residues. CDR1 and CDR2 from the germline V gene are LGHDT and YNNKEL (reference sequence). With 3 bases removed from V and 3 bases from J, the gap between germline ends came to 7 bases. The CDR3 DNA sequence: TGTGCCAGCAGCCATGGAGGGACAGATACGCAGTATTTT. This gives the protein CASSHGGTDTQYF.

V usage is TRBV15 and J usage is TRBJ1-3; maybe TRBD1 (5 bases). The germline V and J ends were trimmed by 0 bases and 4 bases, with 10 bases remaining between them. From germline, CDR1 is LNHNV and CDR2 YYDKDF (reference sequence). This CDR3 region has 15 residues. The CDR3 is CATSRDRVAGNTIYF. The CDR3 DNA sequence: TGTGCCACCAGCAGAGACAGGGTTGCAGGAAACACCATATATTTT.

The chain is built from TRBV6-2 or TRBV6-3 and TRBJ2-7; the match to TRBD1 covers 9 bases. Germline CDR1 is MNHEY and CDR2 is SVGEGT. The V and J ends lost 5 bases and 3 bases, in that order; junction bases with no gene match: 5. The CDR3 is 14 amino acids. The CDR3 DNA sequence: TGTGCCAGCAGTCCGACAGGGGGATTCTACGAGCAGTACTTC. Translated, it gives CASSPTGGFYEQYF.

Comments on this clone: Given a much more abundant clone one base away, this may be a read error. The rearrangement uses TRBV7-8 and TRBJ1-1; 11 bases are a match to TRBD1. The CDR3 covers 16 residues. In germline, CDR1 is SGHVS, CDR2 FQNEAQ. For the CDR3, the DNA is TGTGCCAGCGGCTTGCGGGACAGGGGGTCTAACACTGAAGCTTTCTTT. It is translated as CASGLRDRGSNTEAFF.

The J gene is TRBJ2-3, the V gene TRBV2; D is undetermined. The CDR3 runs 14 residues. CDR1 and CDR2 from the germline V gene are SNHLY and FYNNEI. V was cut by 4 bases and J by 2 bases, with 10 bases left in between. The CDR3 nucleotides are TGTGCCAGCAGTGTATTAAATCCCACAGATACGCAGTATTTT. Translating it yields CASSVLNPTDTQYF.

The genes are TRBV6-2 or TRBV6-3 and TRBJ2-5, with D perhaps TRBD1 (6 bases). The CDR3 consists of 14 residues. CDR1 and CDR2 (germline): MNHEY, SVGEGT. The V end lost 5 bases, the J end lost 4 bases, and 14 bases lay between the germline ends. Here the CDR3 reads CASSNPGQRETQYF. CDR3 DNA: TGTGCCAGCAGTAATCCGGGACAAAGAGAGACCCAGTACTTC.

The chain employs TRBV18 and TRBJ2-3, with 7 bases identical to TRBD2. The CDR3 is made up of 12 amino acids. Unmatched junction bases numbered 1, after V lost 5 bases and J lost 5 bases. Per the germline V gene, CDR1 is KGHSH and CDR2 is LQKENI. DNA for the CDR3: TGTGCCAGCTCATGGGGGGGAGATACGCAGTATTTT. Translation gives CASSWGGDTQYF.

CDR3 DNA sequence: TGCGCCAGCAGCCCCGGGACACAGTACGAGCAGTACTTC. Its translation: CASSPGTQYEQYF. The chain uses TRBV5-1 and TRBJ2-7; D is perhaps TRBD1 (6 bases). The ends were cut back, 4 bases at V and 4 bases at J, with 12 bases in the middle. The germline gives CDR1 SGHRS, CDR2 YFSETQ. There are 13 residues in the CDR3.

The chain links TRBV29-1 to TRBJ2-5; 13 bases match TRBD2. The CDR3 is 13 amino acids. Germline-derived CDR1 and CDR2 are SQVTM and ANQGSEA. The CDR3: CALRTSGGETQYF. The CDR3 coding sequence is TGCGCACTCCGGACTAGCGGGGGCGAGACCCAGTACTTC.

J is TRBJ2-2 and V is TRBV10-3; possible D gene TRBD1, 6 bases. V was cut by 8 bases and J by 1 base, with 8 bases left in between. Per germline, CDR1 ENHRY and CDR2 SYGVKD. CDR3 length: 13 residues. CDR3 sequence: CAIPTGNTGELFF. In DNA form, the CDR3 reads TGTGCCATCCCGACAGGGAACACCGGGGAGCTGTTTTTT.

V is TRBV2 and J is TRBJ1-5; 7 bases map to TRBD1. The germline V gene encodes CDR1 SNHLY and CDR2 FYNNEI. The V and J ends lost 5 bases and 10 bases, in that order; junction bases with no gene match: 11. The length of the CDR3 is 14 residues. The CDR3 DNA sequence: TGTGCCAGCAGTCGTAACCTCGACAGGGCACCCCAGCATTTT. It specifies CASSRNLDRAPQHF.

This sequence joins TRBV27 and TRBJ2-5; 7 nucleotides line up with TRBD2. With 5 bases clipped from V and 5 bases from J, the junction kept 17 bases outside the gene matches. Germline CDR1 reads MNHEY; CDR2 reads SMNVEV (reference sequence). This CDR3 spans 17 amino acids. The CDR3 loop is CASSALSSGLAVETQYF. As DNA, the CDR3 is TGTGCCAGCAGTGCCCTTTCTAGCGGTCTTGCGGTTGAGACCCAGTACTTC.

The chain joins TRBV6-4 to TRBJ2-7; TRBD1 agrees at 7 bases. Losses at the gene ends were 10 bases for V and 5 bases for J; bases not matched to a gene: 8. CDR3 size: 12 residues. The germline V gene encodes CDR1 MRHNA and CDR2 SNTAGT. CDR3 in amino acids: CAKQVGQHEQYF. The CDR3 DNA follows: TGTGCCAAGCAGGTGGGACAGCACGAGCAGTACTTC.